A single TCR beta chain is shown here with its context. Sequencing was performed with immunoSEQ multiplex PCR; in TCRdb, only in-frame clones are kept and a portion is missing. This sample has about 400,000 clones; more than 70% occur once, and the top ten carry about 1.2%. These data originate in a study of blood T cell repertoires in COVID-19. At the level of the study: T cells, B-cell-depleted T cells, or PBMCs supplied cDNA or gDNA.

This clonotype was obtained from a man aged 35-49 years with acute or convalescent COVID-19. Sequencing was performed on peripheral blood.

The CDR3 region is CASSPQVLSNQPQHF. The CDR3 nucleotides are TGTGCCAGCAGCCCACAGGTCCTTAGCAATCAGCCCCAGCATTTT. The chain carries TRBV6-5 and TRBJ1-5, with TRBD1 as a possible D gene (5 bases). The germline V gene encodes CDR1 MNHEY and CDR2 SVGAGI. Trimming took 6 bases from V and 0 from J, leaving 12 bases between them. This CDR3 region has 15 residues.